This T cell receptor beta chain was identified in a study of vaccination effects on CD4 cells after COVID-19. Trimming pared 4 bases from V and 0 bases from J, leaving 10 bases between. CDR3 length: 15 residues. Germline lookup yields CDR1 LGHNA and CDR2 YNFKEQ. Using immunoSEQ multiplex PCR, the repertoire was profiled, and TCRdb retains in-frame clones only, with some absent. Among more than 45,000 clones listed, about 75% were seen once. Turning to this clone: Its specificity is not known.

The culture ran for about eleven days before CD4+ T cells were isolated. The infection with SARS-CoV-2 (confirmed by PCR) occurred in this person between March and December 2020. The sample here was CD4+ T cells from PBMCs cultured without peptide, taken before COVID-19 vaccination. This rearrangement joins TRBV4-2 to TRBJ1-3, with D perhaps TRBD1 (5 bases). The TCR was taken from a human donor who had a prior SARS-CoV-2 infection. The CDR3 loop reads CASSPEGTSGNTIYF. Here the CDR3 DNA reads TGTGCCAGCAGCCCAGAGGGGACCTCTGGAAACACCATATATTTT.